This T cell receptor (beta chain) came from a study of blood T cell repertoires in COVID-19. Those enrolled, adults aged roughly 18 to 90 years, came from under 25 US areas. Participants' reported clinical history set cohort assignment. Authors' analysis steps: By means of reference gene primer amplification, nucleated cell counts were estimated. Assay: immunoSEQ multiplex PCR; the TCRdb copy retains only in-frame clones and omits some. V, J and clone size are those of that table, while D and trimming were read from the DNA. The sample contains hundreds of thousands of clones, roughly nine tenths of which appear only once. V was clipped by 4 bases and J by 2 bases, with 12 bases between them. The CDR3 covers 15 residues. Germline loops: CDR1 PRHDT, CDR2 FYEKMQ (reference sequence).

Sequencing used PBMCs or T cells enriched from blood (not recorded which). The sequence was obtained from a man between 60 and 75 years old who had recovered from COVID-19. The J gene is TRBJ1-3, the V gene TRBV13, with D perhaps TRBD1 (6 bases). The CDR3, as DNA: TGTGCCAGCAGCTCGGGACACGCCACTGGAAACACCATATATTTT. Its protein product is CASSSGHATGNTIYF.